This passage covers 8 T cell receptor beta chains from one sample sequenced in a study of somatic mutations in cytotoxic T cells in rheumatoid arthritis. The table came from immunoSEQ multiplex PCR; TCRdb's copy has only in-frame clones and leaves some out. The sample lists some 9,600 clones, about 93% seen once, with over 11% in the top ten. Sequencing was carried out using CD8+ T cells sorted from blood. The receptors shown here come from a woman aged 18-29 years with rheumatoid arthritis.

The chain recombines TRBV5-4 with TRBJ1-2; D is ambiguous. V lost 3 bases, J lost 3 bases, and 6 bases lay in between. The CDR3 loop spans 12 amino acids. Germline loops: CDR1 SGHNT, CDR2 YYREEE (reference sequence). The CDR3 sequence: CASSSGDYGYTF. The CDR3 region has the DNA TGTGCCAGCAGCTCCGGTGACTATGGCTACACCTTC.

The V gene is TRBV9, the J gene TRBJ1-5; the D gene is possibly TRBD1 (5 bases). Germline CDR1 reads SGDLS; CDR2 reads YYNGEE. The CDR3 contains 14 residues. The V end was cut by 6 bases, the J end by 6 bases, with 16 bases between. The CDR3 here is CASNQRRVGQPQHF. The DNA for the CDR3 is TGTGCCAGCAACCAACGCAGGGTCGGTCAGCCCCAGCATTTT.

In its sample, this clone was seen a few times. The chain is built from TRBV9 and TRBJ2-1; the D gene is possibly TRBD2 (7 bases). Per germline, CDR1 SGDLS and CDR2 YYNGEE. The CDR3 totals 15 residues. The V and J ends lost 4 bases and 7 bases respectively, with 18 bases between them. The CDR3 is CASSSMRGLGNEQFF. The CDR3 DNA follows: TGTGCCAGCAGCTCGATGCGGGGGCTGGGAAATGAGCAGTTCTTC.

This chain joins TRBV4-1 and TRBJ2-1, with 13 bases matching TRBD2. The CDR3 consists of 18 residues. The germline V gene encodes CDR1 MGHRA and CDR2 YSYEKL. J lost 2 bases, V lost 1 base, and 5 bases had no gene match. Here the CDR3 DNA reads TGCGCCAGCAGCCAAGGACTAGCGGGGGGCCTAGCCTACAATGAGCAGTTCTTC. Protein: CASSQGLAGGLAYNEQFF.

This clone was seen more than once but under ten times. The gene calls are TRBV28 and TRBJ2-7; 12 nucleotides line up with TRBD2. Germline assignment: CDR1 MDHEN and CDR2 SYDVKM. J was trimmed by 7 bases and V by 8 bases; bases with no gene match: 6. The CDR3 consists of 13 residues. The CDR3 region is CASGGLAGGEQYF. CDR3 nucleotide sequence: TGTGCCAGCGGGGGACTAGCGGGTGGTGAGCAGTACTTC.

The chain is built from TRBV11-3 and TRBJ2-1; D perhaps matches TRBD2 (6 bases). CDR1 is SGHNT, CDR2 YENEEA, per germline. There are 15 residues in the CDR3. V lost 1 base and J lost 2, with 9 bases in between. As DNA, the CDR3 is TGTGCCAGCAGCTTAGGAGTAGCGGCCTACAATGAGCAGTTCTTC. This encodes CASSLGVAAYNEQFF. Looking up the rest from reference TRBV11-3 and TRBJ2-1 gives the full variable domain: EAGVVQSPRYKIIEKKQPVAFWCNPISGHNTLYWYLQNLGQGPELLIRYENEEAVDDSQLPKDRFSAERLKGVDSTLKIQPAELGDSAVYLCASSLGVAAYNEQFFGPGTRLTVL.

The J gene is TRBJ2-7, the V gene TRBV4-1, with a weak D call TRBD1 (6 bases). CDR3 size: 15 residues. Germline assignment: CDR1 MGHRA and CDR2 YSYEKL. The V and J ends lost 4 bases and 3 bases respectively, with 16 bases between them. In DNA form, the CDR3 reads TGCGCCAGCAGCCCTACCGGGACACCGATCTACGAGCAGTACTTC. Amino acid sequence: CASSPTGTPIYEQYF.

The V call is TRBV9, the J call TRBJ1-2; D might be TRBD1 (5 bases). Trimming left V 4 bases short and J 4 bases short, with 11 bases between. CDR3 length: 13 amino acids. Germline CDR1 reads SGDLS; CDR2 reads YYNGEE. Here the CDR3 reads CASSSRGGYGYTF. CDR3 nucleotide sequence: TGTGCCAGCAGCTCCCGCGGGGGCTATGGCTACACCTTC.